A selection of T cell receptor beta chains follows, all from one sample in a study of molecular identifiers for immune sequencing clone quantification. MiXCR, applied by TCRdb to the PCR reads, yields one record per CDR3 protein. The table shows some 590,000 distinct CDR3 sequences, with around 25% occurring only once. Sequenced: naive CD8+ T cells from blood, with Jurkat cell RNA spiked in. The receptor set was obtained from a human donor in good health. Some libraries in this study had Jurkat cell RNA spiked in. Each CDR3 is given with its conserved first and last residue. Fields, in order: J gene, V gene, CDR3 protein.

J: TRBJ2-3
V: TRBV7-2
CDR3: CASSLGLAVTDTQYF

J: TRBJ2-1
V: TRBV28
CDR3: CASSFSGLAGGPLDEQFF

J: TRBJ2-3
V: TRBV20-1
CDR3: CSARDFYTDTQYF

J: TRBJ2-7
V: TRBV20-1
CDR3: CNYRGFLYEQYF

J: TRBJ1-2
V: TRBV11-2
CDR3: CASSAHRDQFYGYTF

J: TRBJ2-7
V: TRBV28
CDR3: CASTSLGLRYVQYF

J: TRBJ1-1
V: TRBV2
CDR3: CASSDGTVTEAFF

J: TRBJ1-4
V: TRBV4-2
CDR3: CASSQDWTNNEKLFF

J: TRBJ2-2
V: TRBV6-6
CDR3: CANGPNTGELFF

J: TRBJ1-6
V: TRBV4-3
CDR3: CASSPSIDRYSPLHF

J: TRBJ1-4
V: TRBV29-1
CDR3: CSVDWTGTNEKLFF

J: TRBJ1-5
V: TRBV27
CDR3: CASSPVIGQPQHF

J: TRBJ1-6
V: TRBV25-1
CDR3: CATQIGVGSPLHF

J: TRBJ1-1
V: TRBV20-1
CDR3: CSARVRGGLTEAFF

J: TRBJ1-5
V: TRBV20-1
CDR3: CSARGRGTGNNQPQHF

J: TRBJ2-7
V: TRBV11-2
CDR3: CASTNPRTGNTYEQYF

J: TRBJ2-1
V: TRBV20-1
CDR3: CSAPNREMPYNEQFF

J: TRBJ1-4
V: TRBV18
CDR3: CASSPGTGDREKLFF

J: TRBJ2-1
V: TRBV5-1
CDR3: CASSLSGTGSIWVHVQEQFF

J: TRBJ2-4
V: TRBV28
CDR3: CASSPGLTNIQYF

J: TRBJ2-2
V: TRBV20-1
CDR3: CSARDHDSQNTGELFF

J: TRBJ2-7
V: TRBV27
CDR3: CASSTGTSGRPRDYEQYF

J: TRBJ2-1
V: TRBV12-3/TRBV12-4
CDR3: CASSFGGLALYNEQFF

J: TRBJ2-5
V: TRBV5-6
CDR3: CAGSFSSETQYF

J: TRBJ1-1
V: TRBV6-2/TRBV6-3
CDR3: CASSYAPGQGGVEAFF

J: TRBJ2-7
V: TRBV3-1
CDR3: CASSQDGLGQSSYEQYF

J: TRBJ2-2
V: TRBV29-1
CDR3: CSANGENGELFF

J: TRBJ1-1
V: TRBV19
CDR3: CASSMSRARHTEAFF

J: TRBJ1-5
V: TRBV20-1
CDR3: CSARDPPGQAPGRPQHF

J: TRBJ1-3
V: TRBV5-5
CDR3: CASSEVGTGNTIYF

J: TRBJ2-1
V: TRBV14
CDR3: CASSPSPSRTSGSYNEQFF

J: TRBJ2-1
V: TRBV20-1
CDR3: CSASPKEWTSGEGSYNEQFF

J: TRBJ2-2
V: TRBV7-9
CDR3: CASRDSVALDTGELFF

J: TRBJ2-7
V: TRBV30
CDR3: CAWSKESYEQYF

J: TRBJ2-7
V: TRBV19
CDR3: CASSFIGAVPYEQYF

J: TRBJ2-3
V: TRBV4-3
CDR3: CASSQLAGDPTDTQYF

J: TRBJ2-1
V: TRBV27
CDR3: CASSLPLSPVDEQFF

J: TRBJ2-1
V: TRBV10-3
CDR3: CAISESQAGGPNEQFF

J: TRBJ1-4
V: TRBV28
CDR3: CASSPYLLGESTNEKLFF

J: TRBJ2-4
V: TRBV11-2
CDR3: CASSKGLAGGDIQYF

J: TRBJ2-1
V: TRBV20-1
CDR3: CSALSTALGSYNEQFF

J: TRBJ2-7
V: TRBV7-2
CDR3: CASSTETYYEQYF

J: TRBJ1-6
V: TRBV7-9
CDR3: CASSLGSSSYNSPLHF

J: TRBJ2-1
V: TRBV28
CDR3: CASSPHGRGYEQFF

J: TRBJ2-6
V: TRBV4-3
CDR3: CASSQHGRASGANVLTF

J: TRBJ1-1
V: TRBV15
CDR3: CATSDGGRGGTEAFF

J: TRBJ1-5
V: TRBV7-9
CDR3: CASSLEVKPGRLSNQPQHF

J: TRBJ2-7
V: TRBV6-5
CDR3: CASRWTEAYEQYF

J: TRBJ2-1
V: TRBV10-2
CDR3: CASLEPGDWNNEQFF

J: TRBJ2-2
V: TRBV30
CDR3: CAWRPEQYAGELFF

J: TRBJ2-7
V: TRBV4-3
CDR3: CASSQGAGTAEQYF

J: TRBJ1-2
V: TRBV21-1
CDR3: CASSTLARKTGGECGYTF

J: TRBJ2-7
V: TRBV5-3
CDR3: CASSLDTLNTYEQYF

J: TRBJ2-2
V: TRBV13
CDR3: CASSLGGPRELFF

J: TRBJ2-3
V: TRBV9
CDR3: CASSVTSGTPTDTQYF

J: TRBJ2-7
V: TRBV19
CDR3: CASSIYSTSEEQYF

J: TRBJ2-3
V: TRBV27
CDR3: CASSPLRAGGTDTQYF

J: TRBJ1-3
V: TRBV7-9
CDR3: CASSPLTGVIYF

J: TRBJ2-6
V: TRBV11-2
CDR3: CASSLGRRGSGANVLTF

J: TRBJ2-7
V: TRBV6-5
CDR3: CASSPNFYEQYF